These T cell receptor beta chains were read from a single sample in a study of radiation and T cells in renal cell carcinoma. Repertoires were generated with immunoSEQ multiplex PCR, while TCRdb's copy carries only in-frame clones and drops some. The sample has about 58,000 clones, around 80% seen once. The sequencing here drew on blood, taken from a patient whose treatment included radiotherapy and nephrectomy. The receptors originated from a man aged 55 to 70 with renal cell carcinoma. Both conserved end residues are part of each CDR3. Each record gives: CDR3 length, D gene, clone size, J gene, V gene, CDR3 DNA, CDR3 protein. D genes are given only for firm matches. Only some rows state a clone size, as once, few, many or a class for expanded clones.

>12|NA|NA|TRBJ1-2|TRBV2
TGTGCCAGCAGGAGGCAGGGCGACGGCTACACCTTC
CASRRQGDGYTF
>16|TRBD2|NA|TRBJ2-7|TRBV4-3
TGCGCCAGCAGCCATCTACCGGGAGGTTCTAGTGCCGAGCAGTACTTC
CASSHLPGGSSAEQYF
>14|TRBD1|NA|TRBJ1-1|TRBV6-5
TGTGCCAGCAGTTACCATACAGGGGACACTGAAGCTTTCTTT
CASSYHTGDTEAFF
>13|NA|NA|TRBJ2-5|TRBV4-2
TGTGCCAGCAGCCAACCTAGAGAAGAGACCCAGTACTTC
CASSQPREETQYF
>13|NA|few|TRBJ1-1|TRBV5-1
TGCGCCAGCGCAGGGGTTGGGGACACTGAAGCTTTCTTT
CASAGVGDTEAFF
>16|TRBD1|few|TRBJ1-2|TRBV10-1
TGCGCCAGCAGTACCCCGGGGGACAGGGGAAATTATGGCTACACCTTC
CASSTPGDRGNYGYTF
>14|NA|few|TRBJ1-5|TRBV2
TGTGCCAGCAGCCCTCTGGACAGCGATCAGCCCCAGCATTTT
CASSPLDSDQPQHF
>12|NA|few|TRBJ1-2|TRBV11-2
TGTGCCAGCAGCTTAGCCCACTATGGCTACACCTTC
CASSLAHYGYTF
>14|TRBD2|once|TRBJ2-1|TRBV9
TGTGCCAGCAGCGCTAGCGGGGGCTACAATGAGCAGTTCTTC
CASSASGGYNEQFF
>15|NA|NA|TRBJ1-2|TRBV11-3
TGTGCCAGCAGCCCTTTTGAAGGGTCCAACTATGGCTACACCTTC
CASSPFEGSNYGYTF
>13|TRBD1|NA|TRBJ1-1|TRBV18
TGTGCCAGCTCACTAGGACAGGGTTCTGAAGCTTTCTTT
CASSLGQGSEAFF
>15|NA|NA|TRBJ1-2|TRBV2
TGTGCCAGCAGCGGAGACAGAGGAGCTAACTATGGCTACACCTTC
CASSGDRGANYGYTF
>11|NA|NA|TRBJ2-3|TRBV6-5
TGTGCCAGCAGTTCCGGCGGGTTACAGTATTTT
CASSSGGLQYF
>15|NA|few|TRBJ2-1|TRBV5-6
TGTGCCAGCAGCTTTTACCCGGATGCCTCCAATGAGCAGTTCTTC
CASSFYPDASNEQFF
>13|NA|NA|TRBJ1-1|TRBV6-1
TGTGCCAGCAGTCCAGACTATAACACTGAAGCTTTCTTT
CASSPDYNTEAFF
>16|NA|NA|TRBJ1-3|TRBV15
TGTGCCACGCAACCTGGGGGAGAGGGCTTAGGAAACACCATATATTTT
CATQPGGEGLGNTIYF
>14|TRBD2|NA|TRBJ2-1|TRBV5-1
TGCGCCAGCAGATCAGCCGGGACTAGCGACGAGCAGTTCTTC
CASRSAGTSDEQFF
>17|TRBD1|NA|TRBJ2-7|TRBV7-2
TGTGCCAGCAGCCAATCCTATGGACAGGGTAGAGCCTACGAGCAGTACTTC
CASSQSYGQGRAYEQYF
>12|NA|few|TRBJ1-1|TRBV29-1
TGCAGCGTGCCTTCAGGGAACACTGAAGCTTTCTTT
CSVPSGNTEAFF
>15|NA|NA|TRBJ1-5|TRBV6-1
TGTGCCAGCAGTGAATTAGACGGTCTCAATCAGCCCCAGCATTTT
CASSELDGLNQPQHF
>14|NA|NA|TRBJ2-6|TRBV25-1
TGTGCCAGCAGTGAAATTTCTGGGGCCAACGTCCTGACTTTC
CASSEISGANVLTF
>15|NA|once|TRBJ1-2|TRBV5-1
TGCGCCAGCAGCTTGGGGTCGGATCGAGGGTATGGCTACACCTTC
CASSLGSDRGYGYTF
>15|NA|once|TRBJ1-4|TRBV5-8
TGTGCCAGCAGCTTAAGAAACAGGGCACTCGAAAAACTGTTTTTT
CASSLRNRALEKLFF
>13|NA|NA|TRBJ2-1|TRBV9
TGTGCCAGCAGCGTAAACGCGGGCGATGAGCAGTTCTTC
CASSVNAGDEQFF